These T cell receptor beta chains were read from a single sample in a study of Ad26.COV2.S vaccination and SARS-CoV-2 variants. Profiling relied on immunoSEQ multiplex PCR, and the TCRdb table lists in-frame clones only, not all of them. Among about 400,000 clones listed, approximately 86% were seen once. This specimen was peripheral blood, taken in a trial of Ad26.COV2.S vaccine versus placebo. The receptors come from a person aged 18-60 years who received the Ad26.COV2.S COVID-19 vaccine or a placebo. Each CDR3 is given with its conserved first and last residue. D genes are given only for firm matches. Size tells how often a clone was seen (once, few, many) or the class of an expanded clone, and some rows leave it out.

D | J | V | size | DNA | CDR3
TRBD2 | TRBJ2-1 | TRBV7-8 | . | TGTGCCAGCAGCTCCCCGGGAGGGGCGCGGAATGAGCAGTTCTTC | CASSSPGGARNEQFF
TRBD1 | TRBJ1-2 | TRBV18 | . | TGTGCCAGCTCCCGGACAGGGGAGACCAACTATGGCTACACCTTC | CASSRTGETNYGYTF
TRBD1 | TRBJ1-6 | TRBV11-2 | . | TGTGCCAGCAGCCCGCCCCCAGGGGGCTTAGGTTCACCCCTCCACTTT | CASSPPPGGLGSPLHF
TRBD1 | TRBJ1-2 | TRBV5-1 | . | TGCGCCAGCAGCCCATTCATGGACAGGGCGGACGGCTACACCTTC | CASSPFMDRADGYTF
TRBD1 | TRBJ2-4 | TRBV6-5 | once | TGTGCCAGCACTATGAACAGGGGTGCAAACATTCAGTACTTC | CASTMNRGANIQYF
TRBD1 | TRBJ2-5 | TRBV6-5 | . | TGTGCCAGCAGTTACATAACCGGGACAGGGGAAGAGACCCAGTACTTC | CASSYITGTGEETQYF
. | TRBJ2-5 | TRBV19 | . | TGTGCCAGTAGTATTCTGGGGGGCCTTGAGACCCAGTACTTC | CASSILGGLETQYF
. | TRBJ2-5 | TRBV2 | once | TGTGCCAGCAGGAGGGGCGGGGAGACCCAGTACTTC | CASRRGGETQYF
. | TRBJ2-5 | TRBV7-2 | . | TGTGCCAGCAGACGGACGTACCAAGAGACCCAGTACTTC | CASRRTYQETQYF
. | TRBJ2-7 | TRBV5-5 | few | TGTGCCAGCGGGATAGCGTCCTACGAGCAGTACTTC | CASGIASYEQYF
. | TRBJ1-3 | TRBV7-6 | . | TGTGCCAGCAGCTCCTCAGGGGAAACTGGAAACACCATATATTTT | CASSSSGETGNTIYF
TRBD1 | TRBJ2-1 | TRBV10-1 | once | TGCGCCAGCAGTGAGTCGATAGGACAGGCACAGTTCTTC | CASSESIGQAQFF
. | TRBJ1-1 | TRBV5-6 | . | TGTGCCAGCAGCTTGGCCCCCGGGGTCTCGTCAGCTTTCTTT | CASSLAPGVSSAFF
TRBD1 | TRBJ2-2 | TRBV7-2 | once | TGTGCCAGCAGCCGGGACAGGGGGTCCGGGGAGCTGTTTTTT | CASSRDRGSGELFF
TRBD1 | TRBJ2-3 | TRBV9 | . | TGTGCCAGCAGCGAAGAGACAGGGGGCACAGATACGCAGTATTTT | CASSEETGGTDTQYF
TRBD1 | TRBJ1-5 | TRBV5-6 | . | TGTGCCAGCAGCTTCCGGGACAGCGATCAGCCCCAGCATTTT | CASSFRDSDQPQHF
TRBD2 | TRBJ2-4 | TRBV4-2 | once | TGTGCCAGCAGCCAGGATAAAGCGGGGGGGCGCATTCAGTACTTC | CASSQDKAGGRIQYF
TRBD1 | TRBJ1-4 | TRBV10-2 | . | TGCGCCAGCAGTCCCCACCGACGGACAGGGACTGAAAAACTGTTTTTT | CASSPHRRTGTEKLFF
. | TRBJ1-2 | TRBV5-1 | . | TGCGCCAGCAGCCTATCGGGGCGAGGTGGCTACACCTTC | CASSLSGRGGYTF
. | TRBJ2-7 | TRBV3-1/TRBV3-2 | . | TGTGCCAGCAGCTTGGACTTGGGGAGTTTAGAGCAGTACTTC | CASSLDLGSLEQYF
. | TRBJ1-2 | TRBV6-5 | . | TGTGCCAGCAGAACCGACAGGCCAAGCTACACCTTC | CASRTDRPSYTF
TRBD1 | TRBJ1-5 | TRBV7-7 | . | TGTGCTAGCAGCTTAGACCCCGGGACAGCTTTTAGCAATCAGCCCCAGCATTTT | CASSLDPGTAFSNQPQHF
. | TRBJ2-2 | TRBV5-4 | once | TGTGCCAGCAGCTTGCCTTTGACAGTCGGCACCGGGGAGCTGTTTTTT | CASSLPLTVGTGELFF
TRBD1 | TRBJ2-5 | TRBV5-4 | once | TGTGCCAGCAGCATTCGGACTTCAGGGGGAAGGGAGACCCAGTACTTC | CASSIRTSGGRETQYF
. | TRBJ1-2 | TRBV11-2 | . | TGTGCCAGCAGCTTCGACCTGGGCGTGGGTCCTAACTATGGCTACACCTTC | CASSFDLGVGPNYGYTF
. | TRBJ1-4 | TRBV6-1 | . | TGTGCCAGCAGTGAGGGAGGAACTAATGAAAAACTGTTTTTT | CASSEGGTNEKLFF
TRBD1 | TRBJ1-1 | TRBV7-9 | once | TGTGCCAGCAGCCGGACAGGACCAGGTGAAGCTTTCTTT | CASSRTGPGEAFF
TRBD1 | TRBJ1-6 | TRBV10-2 | few | TGCGCCAGCAGTGAATACCCCGGGACAGGGTTGTCACCCCTCCACTTT | CASSEYPGTGLSPLHF
TRBD2 | TRBJ2-3 | TRBV3-1/TRBV3-2 | once | TGTGCCAGCAGCCATGCTGGGACTAGCGGGGGGGTGAGGCAGTATTTT | CASSHAGTSGGVRQYF
TRBD1 | TRBJ1-2 | TRBV27 | . | TGTGCCAGCAGTTCGACGGACAGGATGAACTATGGCTACACCTTC | CASSSTDRMNYGYTF
. | TRBJ1-1 | TRBV30 | . | TGTGCCTGGAAACAGGGCTGGGACACTGAAGCTTTCTTT | CAWKQGWDTEAFF
TRBD1 | TRBJ2-5 | TRBV6-6 | . | TGTGCCAGCAGAGACCCTTGGACAGGGGAAGAGACCCAGTACTTC | CASRDPWTGEETQYF
TRBD1 | TRBJ1-5 | TRBV7-2 | . | TGTGCCAGCAGCCAAGGACAGGGGGCCGGCAATCAGCCCCAGCATTTT | CASSQGQGAGNQPQHF
. | TRBJ1-1 | TRBV6-5 | . | TGTGCCAGCTCCCTTCACCAGGACACTGAAGCTTTCTTT | CASSLHQDTEAFF
. | TRBJ1-1 | TRBV30 | . | TGTGCCTGGGCCCGGGGGGCGCACACTGAAGCTTTCTTT | CAWARGAHTEAFF
TRBD2 | TRBJ2-5 | TRBV30 | once | TGTGCCTTGGGGGGGAGTGTTCAAGAGACCCAGTACTTC | CALGGSVQETQYF
TRBD1 | TRBJ2-5 | TRBV7-9 | . | TGTGCCAGCAGCTTAGCCCCGGACAGGGGGAGGGAGACCCAGTACTTC | CASSLAPDRGRETQYF
. | TRBJ2-7 | TRBV4-3 | once | TGCGCCAGCAGCCCACCAGGAAGGGGCGAGCAGTACTTC | CASSPPGRGEQYF
TRBD1 | TRBJ2-7 | TRBV15 | . | TGTGCCACCAGCAGAGAAGACAGGGGGCTCTACGAGCAGTACTTC | CATSREDRGLYEQYF
. | TRBJ2-1 | TRBV7-2 | once | TGTGCCAGCAGCTTCCAGGGACTTAATGAGCAGTTCTTC | CASSFQGLNEQFF
. | TRBJ2-3 | TRBV3-1/TRBV3-2 | once | TGTGCCAGCAGCCGTCGAGCGGATACAGATACGCAGTATTTT | CASSRRADTDTQYF
TRBD2 | TRBJ2-5 | TRBV7-2 | . | TGTGCCAGCAGCTTAAAGCGGGGGGGCCTTGAGACCCAGTACTTC | CASSLKRGGLETQYF
TRBD1 | TRBJ1-2 | TRBV12-3/TRBV12-4 | . | TGTGCCAGCAGCACAGGGGCGATCTATGGCTACACCTTC | CASSTGAIYGYTF
TRBD1 | TRBJ1-2 | TRBV27 | . | TGTGCCAGCAGTCCGGACCGGGACAGGGCCCTTCGGGGCTATGGCTACACCTTC | CASSPDRDRALRGYGYTF
. | TRBJ1-4 | TRBV6-2/TRBV6-3 | . | TGTGCCAGCAGTTACCTCGACCGTGTTAATGAAAAACTGTTTTTT | CASSYLDRVNEKLFF
. | TRBJ1-1 | TRBV7-9 | few | TGTGCCAGCAGCTTAGATGGCACTGAAGCTTTCTTT | CASSLDGTEAFF
TRBD2 | TRBJ2-5 | TRBV27 | . | TGTGCCAGCAGCCGAGCGGGGGGTCAAGAGACCCAGTACTTC | CASSRAGGQETQYF
. | TRBJ2-7 | TRBV6-6 | . | TGTGCCAGCAGTCACGGCCGTTTCTACGAGCAGTACTTC | CASSHGRFYEQYF
TRBD1 | TRBJ2-7 | TRBV27 | . | TGTGCCACCGGACAGGGAGGTTCCTACGAGCAGTACTTC | CATGQGGSYEQYF
. | TRBJ2-3 | TRBV10-1 | . | TGCGCCAGCAGTTGGGGGGGCAGCGCAGATACGCAGTATTTT | CASSWGGSADTQYF
. | TRBJ2-3 | TRBV6-1 | . | TGTGCCAGCAGTGAAGCGCTCGCGGACCCCACAGATACGCAGTATTTT | CASSEALADPTDTQYF
. | TRBJ1-1 | TRBV7-9 | . | TGTGCCAGCAGCTGGGGGAACACTGAAGCTTTCTTT | CASSWGNTEAFF
. | TRBJ1-6 | TRBV4-1 | . | TGCGCCAGCACGCCAGTGTTTTTGGTGAAAAATTCACCCCTCCACTTT | CASTPVFLVKNSPLHF
TRBD2 | TRBJ2-2 | TRBV5-1 | . | TGCGCCAGTACCCCCCGGGGACTAGCGGGGGTAACCGGGGAGCTGTTTTTT | CASTPRGLAGVTGELFF
TRBD1 | TRBJ2-2 | TRBV5-5 | . | TGTGCCAGCAGCTTGGTGACAGGGCGGAACACCGGGGAGCTGTTTTTT | CASSLVTGRNTGELFF
TRBD1 | TRBJ1-1 | TRBV4-3 | . | TGCGCCAGCAGCCCGAACCCAGGGGGCACTGAAGCTTTCTTT | CASSPNPGGTEAFF
. | TRBJ2-1 | TRBV5-4 | . | TGTGCCAGCAGCTTAGGTTTCAATGAGCAGTTCTTC | CASSLGFNEQFF